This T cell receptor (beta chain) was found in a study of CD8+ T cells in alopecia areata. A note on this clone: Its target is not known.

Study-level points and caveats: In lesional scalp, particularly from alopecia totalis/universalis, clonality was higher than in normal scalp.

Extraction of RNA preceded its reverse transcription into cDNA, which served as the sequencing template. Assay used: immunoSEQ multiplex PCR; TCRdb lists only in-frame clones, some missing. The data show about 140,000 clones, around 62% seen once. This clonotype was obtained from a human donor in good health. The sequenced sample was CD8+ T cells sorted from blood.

CDR3 nucleotides: TGTGCCAGCAGCGTGCTAGCGGGATCATACAATGAGCAGTTCTTC. The encoded protein is CASSVLAGSYNEQFF. The V and J genes are TRBV7-3 and TRBJ2-1; 9 nucleotides match TRBD2. V lost 5 bases to trimming and J lost 4 bases; unmatched junction nucleotides: 6. This CDR3 has 15 amino acids. Germline V lookup: CDR1 SGHTA, CDR2 FQGTGA. Variable domain in full (rest from reference TRBV7-3 and TRBJ2-1): GAGVSQTPSNKVTEKGKYVELRCDPISGHTALYWYRQSLGQGPEFLIYFQGTGAADDSGLPNDRFFAVRPEGSVSTLKIQRTERGDSAVYLCASSVLAGSYNEQFFGPGTRLTVL.